The following is a T cell receptor beta chain sequence with its context. Antigen unknown. This entry is derived from a study of T cells in localized non-small cell lung cancer. CDR1 is SGHAT, CDR2 FQNNGV, per germline. The CDR3 totals 14 residues. V dropped 4 bases and J dropped 3 bases, with 10 bases sitting between them. General study points: In adjacent lung appeared a median about 58 of the top 100 tumor clones. Longer overall survival accompanied higher blood T cell density. Maximal T cell clonality occurred in uninvolved adjacent lung, with tumor ranking below it.

The repertoire was sequenced with immunoSEQ multiplex PCR; TCRdb's copy has only in-frame clones and lacks some. The sample lists roughly 30,000 clones, about 90% occurring once. The origin of this receptor is a woman aged 18 to 55 with stage I lung adenocarcinoma. The specimen comprised peripheral blood, sampled before any cancer treatment. The V and J genes are TRBV11-2 and TRBJ2-1; D may be TRBD1 (5 bases). The CDR3 bases are TGTGCCAGCAGCTGGCCCGACAGCTACAATGAGCAGTTCTTC. Translation gives CASSWPDSYNEQFF.